The rows below give T cell receptor beta chains drawn from one sample of a study of Ad26.COV2.S vaccination and SARS-CoV-2 variants. Repertoires were generated with immunoSEQ multiplex PCR, while TCRdb's copy carries only in-frame clones and drops some. The sample lists a few hundred thousand clones, about 90% occurring once. The sequences come from peripheral blood, collected in a trial of Ad26.COV2.S vaccine versus placebo. The source is a person aged 18 to 59 who received the Ad26.COV2.S COVID-19 vaccine or a placebo. Each CDR3 is given with its conserved first and last residue. D genes are given only for firm matches. Clone size appears in some rows only: once, few, many, or a class for an expanded clone.

TRBJ2-5,TRBD2,once,TRBV9,TGTGCCAGCAGCGTGGGACTAGCGGGGGGGACCCGCCAAGAGACCCAGTACTTC,CASSVGLAGGTRQETQYF
TRBJ2-7,NA,many,TRBV9,TGTGCCAGCAGCGTAGACAGGGACCGCGACAGCGAGCAGTACTTC,CASSVDRDRDSEQYF
TRBJ1-5,NA,NA,TRBV7-2,TGTGCCAGCAGCTTAGACCGGTACCGGCCAAACCAGCCCCAGCATTTT,CASSLDRYRPNQPQHF
TRBJ1-5,NA,NA,TRBV21-1,TGTGCCAGCAGCAAAGGGGCAGGGCTAAGCAATCAGCCCCAGCATTTT,CASSKGAGLSNQPQHF
TRBJ2-1,NA,NA,TRBV10-1,TGCGCCAGCAGTTTTACCGGGGCCAATGAGCAGTTCTTC,CASSFTGANEQFF
TRBJ1-6,TRBD1,few,TRBV28,TGTGCCAGCAGTTTCCCCCAGGGGGCCAAGTATAATTCACCCCTCCACTTT,CASSFPQGAKYNSPLHF
TRBJ2-7,TRBD1,NA,TRBV11-3,TGTGCCAGCAGCCCGGGACAGGGTTTCGACGAGCAGTACTTC,CASSPGQGFDEQYF
TRBJ1-2,TRBD1,NA,TRBV7-2,TGTGCCAGCATCCTTACAGGGGATGTTGGCTACACCTTC,CASILTGDVGYTF
TRBJ1-3,NA,NA,TRBV2,TGTGCCAGCAGTGATTCGTTCGGGGTCAAGGCTGGAAACACCATATATTTT,CASSDSFGVKAGNTIYF
TRBJ2-2,TRBD2,NA,TRBV7-9,TGTGCCAGCAGCAGGCCTAGCGGGAGGGCCTCCGGGGAGCTGTTTTTT,CASSRPSGRASGELFF
TRBJ1-3,NA,NA,TRBV28,TGTGCCAGCAGTTTATGGGACAGCTCTGGAAACACCATATATTTT,CASSLWDSSGNTIYF
TRBJ2-7,TRBD1,NA,TRBV7-9,TGTGCCAGCAGCCGCGGGACAGGATCCTACGAGCAGTACTTC,CASSRGTGSYEQYF
TRBJ1-1,NA,NA,TRBV9,TGTGCCAGCAGCCCGCCCGGGACATCGAACACTGAAGCTTTCTTT,CASSPPGTSNTEAFF
TRBJ2-7,TRBD1,NA,TRBV27,TGTGCCAGCAGTTTAGGAGGACAGGGCAACGAGCAGTACTTC,CASSLGGQGNEQYF
TRBJ1-2,NA,NA,TRBV7-9,TGTGCCAGCAGCCGTGGGGCGGGGCCGCGAAACTATGGCTACACCTTC,CASSRGAGPRNYGYTF
TRBJ2-7,NA,NA,TRBV27,TGTGCCAGCAGGGGGTCGTCAGTCGAGCAGTACTTC,CASRGSSVEQYF